These T cell receptor beta chains were read from a single sample in a study of shared clonotypes between healthy human individuals. Clones were read by immunoSEQ multiplex PCR, and TCRdb kept only the in-frame ones, dropping some. This sample has about 710,000 clones; roughly 72% occur once, and the top ten carry under 2%. The sequenced material came from memory CD4+ T cells sorted from blood. Receptors originate from a woman aged 25 to 39 in good health. The CDR3 runs from the conserved cysteine through the conserved F or W.

cdr3_length v_call cdr3_aa
16 TRBV5-1 CASSLGTVDSNQPQHF
14 TRBV9 CASSARTTTHGYTF
16 TRBV5-1 CASSLEAGFYTGELFF
15 TRBV5-1 CATRTGTSGTNEQFF
16 TRBV14 CASSQEGYRPNTEAFF
12 TRBV28 CASSLRVGEQYF
12 TRBV5-8 CASSFSGQPQHF
15 TRBV28 CASSSQTPSGREQYF
16 TRBV5-1 CASSPDRGGENTEAFF
15 TRBV30 CAWSENEATNEKLFF
15 TRBV5-1 CASSPGTSGSLWQFF
13 TRBV25-1 CASSEVSNNEQFF
12 TRBV6-5 CASSPSDYEQYF
15 TRBV6-6 CASSPPAGGPQEQYF
20 TRBV4-1 CASSQDLGMAATSGANVLTF
13 TRBV29-1 CSVVTGGETEAFF
15 TRBV6-5 CASSSPGLAEETQYF
15 TRBV11-2 CASSSYRGLDYGYTF
15 TRBV28 CASSPLGLSKETQYF
16 TRBV9 CASSVGQGGMNTEAFF
17 TRBV7-6 CASSLVASGSSYNEQFF
14 TRBV10-3 CAISTGGSSYEQYF
16 TRBV19 CASSTRQGLAKNIQYF
14 TRBV28 CASNEGQGAFGYTF
13 TRBV6-6 CASRGTSGSVLYF
14 TRBV19 CASSRTSGRYEQYF
13 TRBV28 CASSGQRREPQHF